This entry lists 27 T cell receptor beta chains sequenced from one sample in a study of blood T cell repertoires in COVID-19. The protocol was immunoSEQ multiplex PCR, while the TCRdb copy is restricted to in-frame clones and leaves out a portion. Among tens of thousands of clones listed, nearly 90% were seen once. Input material: peripheral blood. Source of these receptors: a man aged 80 or over with acute or convalescent COVID-19.

J is TRBJ1-1 and V is TRBV12-2; no DNA check was done on the table's D call, TRBD1. TRBV12-2 is a pseudogene. The CDR3 spans 14 residues. The CDR3 DNA is TGTGCAAGTCGCTTTGAGCAGGATAACACTGAAGCTTTCTTT. Residues: CASRFEQDNTEAFF.

The chain links TRBV5-1 to TRBJ2-1; TRBD1 agrees at 8 bases. The V gene end was trimmed by 4 bases and the J gene end by 9 bases; junction bases not matched to a gene: 3. This CDR3 comprises 12 residues. Germline V CDR1 and CDR2: SGHRS, YFSETQ. In nucleotides, the CDR3 is TGCGCCAGCAGCATCGACAGGGGTGAGCAGTTCTTC. This gives the protein CASSIDRGEQFF.

This chain joins TRBV20-1 and TRBJ2-7, with a tentative D call TRBD2 (6 bases). The CDR3 runs 15 residues. Germline V CDR1 and CDR2: DFQATT, SNEGSKA (reference sequence). The germline V and J ends were trimmed by 3 bases and 2 bases, with 17 bases remaining between them. The CDR3 loop is CSASGGAGKPYEQYF. For the CDR3, the DNA is TGCAGTGCTAGTGGTGGGGCGGGAAAACCCTACGAGCAGTACTTC.

The sample holds one count of this clone. The V gene is TRBV12-3 or TRBV12-4, the J gene TRBJ2-2; D perhaps matches TRBD2 (6 bases). Trimming shortened V by 8 bases and J by 6 bases, and 10 bases separated the two germline ends. The length of the CDR3 is 12 residues. CDR3 protein: CASETGAGELFF. The CDR3 nucleotides are TGTGCCAGCGAAACGGGGGCCGGGGAGCTGTTTTTT.

The rearrangement links TRBV28 to TRBJ2-5, with 7 bases aligning to TRBD1. The ends lost 6 bases at V and 5 bases at J; junction bases unmatched: 6. CDR3 length: 13 amino acids. Per germline, CDR1 MDHEN and CDR2 SYDVKM. In DNA, the CDR3 is TGTGCCAGCAGGCTGACAGGGCGCGAGACCCAGTACTTC. As protein: CASRLTGRETQYF.

The V call is TRBV2, the J call TRBJ1-5; 7 bases match TRBD1. Trimming removed 1 base from V and 6 bases from J; junction bases left unmatched: 6. This CDR3 spans 15 amino acids. Germline CDR1 and CDR2: SNHLY and FYNNEI. The CDR3 DNA reads TGTGCCAGCAGTGAAGAAGCGACAGGGCGTCAGCCCCAGCATTTT. This translates into CASSEEATGRQPQHF.

V usage is TRBV4-1 and J usage is TRBJ1-5; 11 bases line up with TRBD1. The CDR3 is 13 residues long. Germline V gene lookup returns CDR1 MGHRA and CDR2 YSYEKL. The V segment lost 8 bases and the J segment 11 bases; nucleotides outside the gene matches: 8. The CDR3 DNA is TGCGCCAGCTCTAGGACAGGGGGCGAGGCCCAGCATTTT. Amino acid sequence: CASSRTGGEAQHF.

J is TRBJ2-1 and V is TRBV20-1, with 10 bases lining up with TRBD2. V shed 3 bases, J shed 5 bases, and the junction held 10 bases outside the gene matches. Germline CDR1 DFQATT, CDR2 SNEGSKA (reference sequence). The CDR3 is 16 residues long. In nucleotides, the CDR3 is TGCAGTGCTAGTTTGGTAGCGGGAGGTACCGACAATGAGCAGTTCTTC. It is translated as CSASLVAGGTDNEQFF.

This chain connects TRBV11-3 to TRBJ1-1; TRBD1 agrees at 8 bases. CDR1 and CDR2 from the germline V gene are SGHNT and YENEEA. The CDR3 is made up of 14 amino acids. V shed 5 bases, J shed 4 bases, and the junction held 6 bases outside the gene matches. The CDR3 loop reads CASSRNTGGTEAFF. CDR3 DNA: TGTGCCAGCAGCCGAAATACAGGGGGCACTGAAGCTTTCTTT.

The chain combines TRBV3-1 (or the pseudogene TRBV3-2) with TRBJ1-1; no clear D gene. Germline V lookup: CDR1 LGHDT, CDR2 YNNKEL (reference sequence). Trimming stripped 0 bases from V and 9 bases from J, with 8 bases between. The CDR3 runs to 12 residues. CDR3 sequence reads: CASSQDIDKAFF. CDR3 in DNA: TGTGCCAGCAGCCAAGATATAGATAAAGCTTTCTTT.

The gene calls are TRBV5-1 and TRBJ2-1; TRBD2 aligns across 15 bases. This CDR3 contains 16 residues. V shed 0 bases, J shed 9 bases, and the junction held 4 bases outside the gene matches. CDR1 is SGHRS and CDR2 is YFSETQ in the germline V gene. CDR3 bases: TGCGCCAGCAGCTTGGCCGGACTAGCGGGAGGGGGTGAGCAGTTCTTC. This sequence encodes CASSLAGLAGGGEQFF.

This rearrangement joins TRBV30 to TRBJ2-2, with 11 bases matching TRBD2. Trimming removed 0 bases from V and 5 bases from J; junction bases left unmatched: 11. The CDR3 loop spans 18 amino acids. CDR1 is GTSNPN, CDR2 SVGIG, per germline (reference sequence). CDR3 bases: TGTGCCTGGAGTGTTGGGCTAGCGGGAGGAGGTGGAACCGGGGAGCTGTTTTTT. Protein product: CAWSVGLAGGGGTGELFF. Combining the CDR3 with reference TRBV30 and TRBJ2-2 gives the whole variable domain SQTIHQWPATLVQPVGSPLSLECTVEGTSNPNLYWYRQAAGRGLQLLFYSVGIGQISSEVPQNLSASRPQDRQFILSSKKLLLSDSGFYLCAWSVGLAGGGGTGELFFGEGSRLTVL.

This sequence joins TRBV5-5 and TRBJ2-5; 7 nucleotides agree with TRBD1. This CDR3 is built from 14 residues. J was trimmed by 11 bases and V by 2 bases; bases with no gene match: 12. Germline V gene lookup returns CDR1 SGHKS and CDR2 YYEKEE (reference sequence). CDR3 nucleotides: TGTGCCAGCAGCTTACAGGGGTCACTTTCAGTACAGTACTTC. This gives the protein CASSLQGSLSVQYF.

The rearrangement uses TRBV28 and TRBJ2-5, with 9 bases lining up with TRBD2. Germline trimming cut 5 bases from V and 1 base from J; bases unmatched to any gene: 5. This CDR3 contains 15 residues. Per the germline V gene, CDR1 is MDHEN and CDR2 is SYDVKM. CDR3 sequence reads: CASSPAGGTQETQYF. The CDR3 DNA reads TGTGCCAGCAGTCCGGCGGGAGGGACCCAAGAGACCCAGTACTTC.

The chain uses TRBV10-3 and TRBJ1-4; tentative D call: TRBD1 (5 bases). The length of the CDR3 is 16 residues. Germline values: CDR1 ENHRY, CDR2 SYGVKD. The V end was cut by 6 bases, the J end by 3 bases, with 17 bases between. CDR3 residues: CAISPGGGVANEKLFF. CDR3 coding DNA: TGTGCCATCAGCCCGGGAGGAGGGGTGGCTAATGAAAAACTGTTTTTT.

The chain recombines TRBV28 with TRBJ2-3, with 10 positions matching TRBD2. CDR1 and CDR2 (germline): MDHEN, SYDVKM. The CDR3 is 21 residues long. After removal of 6 bases from V and 0 bases from J, the junction contained 21 bases not matched to a gene. CDR3 bases: TGTGCCAGCAGCCGGATACTTGGACGGACTAGCGGACATACTAGCACAGATACGCAGTATTTT. This sequence encodes CASSRILGRTSGHTSTDTQYF.

The chain recombines TRBV10-1 with TRBJ1-1; maybe TRBD1 (5 bases). With 7 bases removed from V and 5 bases from J, the gap between germline ends came to 17 bases. Germline loops: CDR1 WNHNN, CDR2 SYGVQD (reference sequence). The CDR3 runs 14 residues. CDR3 DNA sequence: TGCGCCAGCACCGGGGGGACCGGCGGGACTGAAGCTTTCTTT. Translated: CASTGGTGGTEAFF.

This clone has only one observation. The rearrangement joins TRBV6-5 to TRBJ2-5, with 8 nucleotides matching TRBD1. This CDR3 region has 13 residues. V shed 6 bases and J 5 bases; nucleotides not matched to a gene: 5. Per the germline V gene, CDR1 is MNHEY and CDR2 is SVGAGI. The CDR3 bases are TGTGCCAGCAGCCCCAGGGGGCTGGAGACCCAGTACTTC. This sequence encodes CASSPRGLETQYF.

The genes are TRBV4-2 and TRBJ2-7; a weak D match, TRBD2 (5 bases). The length of the CDR3 is 20 residues. Looked up from germline, CDR1 is LGHNA and CDR2 is YNFKEQ. V was pared by 0 bases and J by 2 bases, with 26 bases between. CDR3 nucleotide sequence: TGTGCCAGCAGCCAAGATTTGGAGGAAAATTGGCGAGCCGAACCCTACGAGCAGTACTTC. Protein product: CASSQDLEENWRAEPYEQYF.

This chain joins TRBV11-2 and TRBJ2-3, with 8 positions matching TRBD2. The CDR3 length is 14 residues. Germline values: CDR1 SGHAT, CDR2 FQNNGV. The trim removed 1 base at V and 5 bases at J, leaving 2 bases unmatched. The DNA for the CDR3 is TGTGCCAGCAGCTTAGGGCTAGCGGGAGATACGCAGTATTTT. Translating it yields CASSLGLAGDTQYF.

DNA of the CDR3: TGTGCCAGCAGACGCGCCAATGAGCAGTTCTTC. Protein sequence: CASRRANEQFF. The rearrangement joins TRBV3-1 (or the pseudogene TRBV3-2) to TRBJ2-1; D is undetermined. The CDR3 totals 11 residues. Germline V lookup: CDR1 LGHDT, CDR2 YNNKEL (reference sequence). V lost 6 bases, J lost 6 bases, and 6 bases lay in between.

This clone has only a few counts. Within the sample, other DNA sequences also encode this same CDR3. J is TRBJ1-4 and V is TRBV14; 8 positions match TRBD1. The trim removed 8 bases at V and 2 bases at J, leaving 10 bases unmatched. The CDR3 consists of 16 residues. Looked up from germline, CDR1 is SGHDN and CDR2 is FVKESK. For the CDR3, the DNA is TGTGCCAGCTCCCCTCGGCAGGGGGCTACTAATGAAAAACTGTTTTTT. Translation: CASSPRQGATNEKLFF. The variable domain in full, completed from reference TRBV14 and TRBJ1-4, reads EAGVTQFPSHSVIEKGQTVTLRCDPISGHDNLYWYRRVMGKEIKFLLHFVKESKQDESGMPNNRFLAERTGGTYSTLKVQPAELEDSGVYFCASSPRQGATNEKLFFGSGTQLSVL.

The chain is built from TRBV19 and TRBJ2-6; D may be TRBD1 (6 bases). This CDR3 has 20 amino acids. The ends were cut back, 7 bases at V and 4 bases at J, with 29 bases in the middle. CDR1 is LNHDA and CDR2 is SQIVND in the germline V gene (reference sequence). As DNA, the CDR3 is TGTGCCAGTACCCCGCGGTCGGGGACACTAACACCCCTAGGGGCCAACGTCCTGACTTTC. It specifies CASTPRSGTLTPLGANVLTF.

The V and J genes are TRBV11-2 and TRBJ2-1; possible D gene TRBD2, 11 bases. The CDR3 totals 16 residues. The germline V gene encodes CDR1 SGHAT and CDR2 FQNNGV. With 2 bases removed from V and 7 bases from J, the gap between germline ends came to 18 bases. The CDR3 is CASSLRLAGQGNEQFF. The CDR3 DNA reads as TGTGCCAGCAGCTTACGACTAGCGGGACAGGGGAATGAGCAGTTCTTC.

This clone appeared a single time. This sequence joins TRBV6-6 and TRBJ1-2; the match to TRBD1 covers 7 bases. The CDR3 covers 15 residues. The germline CDR1 and CDR2 sequences are MNHNY and SVGAGI (reference sequence). V was clipped by 5 bases and J by 4 bases; unmatched bases: 10. CDR3 sequence: CASSQNRGPTYGYTF. The CDR3 DNA reads as TGTGCCAGCAGTCAGAACAGGGGACCGACCTATGGCTACACCTTC.

The genes are TRBV27 and TRBJ1-4; a weak D match, TRBD1 (5 bases). Deletions cut 6 bases from V and 4 bases from J, with 18 bases between. Per germline, CDR1 MNHEY and CDR2 SMNVEV (reference sequence). The CDR3 has 16 residues. DNA of the CDR3: TGTGCCAGCAGGCACCGGGGGGGACTGAGTAATGAAAAACTGTTTTTT. This codes for CASRHRGGLSNEKLFF.

V gene TRBV5-5 combines with J gene TRBJ1-2; 10 bases match TRBD1. The ends lost 3 bases at V and 3 bases at J; junction bases unmatched: 11. There are 17 residues in the CDR3. The V gene's germline CDR1 is SGHKS and CDR2 YYEKEE (reference sequence). The CDR3 loop reads CASSSRQGAADYYGYTF. CDR3 in DNA: TGTGCCAGCAGCTCTAGACAGGGGGCGGCGGATTACTATGGCTACACCTTC.